A single sample is the source of the 13 T cell receptor beta chains below, sequenced in a study of blood T cell repertoires in COVID-19. Generated by immunoSEQ multiplex PCR, the TCRdb table keeps only in-frame clones and is missing some. The sample holds a few hundred thousand clones, approximately 88% seen once. The sequencing input was peripheral blood. The receptors here all came from a woman aged 25-40 years with COVID-19, enrolled during active disease.

V usage is TRBV7-6 and J usage is TRBJ2-5; 11 bases map to TRBD2. V gave up 1 base and J gave up 4 bases; unmatched junction bases: 5. The CDR3 contains 16 residues. Germline V CDR1 and CDR2: SGHVS, FNYEAQ. The CDR3 region is CASSLGSGGAGETQYF. CDR3 sequence (DNA): TGTGCCAGCAGCTTAGGTAGCGGGGGGGCCGGAGAGACCCAGTACTTC.

The chain carries TRBV5-8 and TRBJ1-2; unclear D gene. The CDR3 extends over 14 amino acids. V was shortened by 0 bases and J by 8 bases, with 14 bases between the two germline ends. Germline V CDR1 and CDR2: SGHTS, YDEGEE. CDR3 DNA: TGTGCCAGCAGCTTGGGCCGGGGAGCGACGGGCTACACCTTC. Translating it yields CASSLGRGATGYTF.

The V gene is TRBV23-1, the J gene TRBJ2-4, with D perhaps TRBD1 (7 bases). TRBV23-1 has ORF status, its function being uncertain. Trimming cost V 0 bases and J 0 bases, with 18 bases left between them. The CDR3 extends over 19 amino acids. DNA for the CDR3: TGCGCCAGCAGTCAATCGACAGGGACTGACGGGCTAGCCAAAAACATTCAGTACTTC. Its translation: CASSQSTGTDGLAKNIQYF.

V is TRBV19 and J is TRBJ1-1, with 11 bases identical to TRBD1. Germline V CDR1 and CDR2: LNHDA, SQIVND (reference sequence). The junction had 7 bases not matched to a gene; V was cut back by 7 bases and J by 0 bases. This CDR3 is 16 amino acids long. This CDR3 reads CASTPGQGGLNTEAFF. The CDR3 DNA sequence: TGTGCCAGTACTCCGGGACAGGGGGGCCTGAACACTGAAGCTTTCTTT.

The V call is TRBV2, the J call TRBJ2-3; TRBD2 matches at 12 bases. The V gene's germline CDR1 is SNHLY and CDR2 FYNNEI. V shed 6 bases and J 11 bases; nucleotides not matched to a gene: 12. The CDR3 totals 15 residues. The CDR3 here is CASRLLTPSGGVQYF. CDR3 coding DNA: TGTGCCAGCAGACTCCTCACCCCTAGCGGGGGGGTGCAGTATTTT.

The J gene is TRBJ1-1, the V gene TRBV12-5; perhaps TRBD1 as D (5 bases). This CDR3 is built from 14 residues. Deletions cut 7 bases from V and 1 base from J, with 13 bases between. Germline-derived CDR1 and CDR2 are LGHNT and FRNRAP. CDR3 residues: CASAVGQPNTEAFF. Here the CDR3 DNA reads TGTGCTAGTGCCGTGGGGCAGCCGAACACTGAAGCTTTCTTT.

The chain employs TRBV6-2 or TRBV6-3 and TRBJ2-1; no firm D call. The CDR3 has 10 amino acids. With 4 bases removed from V and 9 bases from J, the gap between germline ends came to 4 bases. CDR1 and CDR2 from the germline V gene are MNHEY and SVGEGT. In DNA, the CDR3 is TGTGCCAGCAGTTCATTTGAGCAGTTCTTC. Amino acids: CASSSFEQFF.

This chain uses TRBV19 with TRBJ1-1; weak D call: TRBD1 (5 bases). Per germline, CDR1 LNHDA and CDR2 SQIVND (reference sequence). CDR3 length: 17 amino acids. The V and J ends lost 5 bases and 1 base respectively, with 20 bases between them. In DNA, the CDR3 is TGTGCCAGTAGTCCTTGGGGGGACCGTAGGAAGAACACTGAAGCTTTCTTT. This codes for CASSPWGDRRKNTEAFF.

The chain joins TRBV6-5 to TRBJ1-3, with D perhaps TRBD1 (6 bases). CDR1 and CDR2 (germline): MNHEY, SVGAGI. Between the trimmed V and J ends, which lost 6 bases and 9 bases, there was a span of 12 bases. The CDR3 sequence is 12 residues long. CDR3 protein: CASRGGGGTIYF. Written as DNA, the CDR3 is TGTGCCAGCAGAGGGGGGGGTGGCACCATATATTTT.

The rearrangement uses TRBV5-4 and TRBJ1-6, with 8 positions matching TRBD1. Per the germline V gene, CDR1 is SGHNT and CDR2 is YYREEE (reference sequence). With V trimmed by 0 bases and J by 3 bases, 5 bases remained unmatched. The CDR3 runs 17 residues. The CDR3 DNA reads as TGTGCCAGCAGCTTGGGCCGCGGGACAGGCTATAATTCACCCCTCCACTTT. Residues: CASSLGRGTGYNSPLHF.

The V and J genes are TRBV3-1 (or the pseudogene TRBV3-2) and TRBJ2-3, with 8 bases fitting TRBD2. The V gene end was trimmed by 0 bases and the J gene end by 5 bases; junction bases not matched to a gene: 16. Germline CDR1 reads LGHDT; CDR2 reads YNNKEL (reference sequence). The CDR3 totals 19 residues. CDR3 sequence: CASSQDRTGGAHPQDTQYF. The DNA of the CDR3 is TGTGCCAGCAGCCAAGACCGGACGGGGGGGGCGCATCCACAAGATACGCAGTATTTT.

The rearrangement joins TRBV28 to TRBJ2-7; the match to TRBD1 covers 8 bases. Germline V gives CDR1 MDHEN, CDR2 SYDVKM. V trimming: 4 bases; J trimming: 2 bases; junction bases outside the gene matches: 13. The CDR3 has 17 residues. The CDR3 loop is CASSSWGTGGLTYEQYF. The CDR3 coding sequence is TGTGCCAGCAGTTCTTGGGGAACAGGGGGACTGACCTACGAGCAGTACTTC.

Only a few counts were recorded for this clone. This chain links TRBV2 with TRBJ1-1, with 8 bases aligning to TRBD1. The germline gives CDR1 SNHLY, CDR2 FYNNEI. The CDR3 consists of 14 residues. V was clipped by 7 bases and J by 0 bases; unmatched bases: 4. The CDR3 DNA reads as TGTGCCAGCATCCGGACAGGGTTGAACACTGAAGCTTTCTTT. It is translated as CASIRTGLNTEAFF. The variable domain in full, completed from reference TRBV2 and TRBJ1-1, reads EPEVTQTPSHQVTQMGQEVILRCVPISNHLYFYWYRQILGQKVEFLVSFYNNEISEKSEIFDDQFSVERPDGSNFTLKIRSTKLEDSAMYFCASIRTGLNTEAFFGQGTRLTVV.